This TCR beta chain was identified in a study of CD4 T cells in relation to SARS-CoV-2 and coronaviruses. Study results and caveats: In around 67% of donors, memory CD4+ clonotypes crossrecognized SARS-CoV-2 and at least one common cold coronavirus spike. Each donor contributed either pre-pandemic or post-infection samples, not both. This crossreactivity analysis covered spike protein alone, no other viral proteins.

The table came from immunoSEQ multiplex PCR; TCRdb's copy has only in-frame clones and leaves some out. The table lists just under 65,000 clones, approximately 94% of them singletons. CD4+ T cells from unexposed donors were obtained before the COVID-19 pandemic (2011-2018). Concerning this clone itself: No antigen is known for it.

The CDR3 is made up of 17 amino acids. The V and J ends lost 5 bases and 4 bases, in that order; junction bases with no gene match: 13. The germline CDR1 and CDR2 sequences are MDHEN and SYDVKM. The sequenced sample was naive CD4+ T cells from PBMCs. Subset defined: naive CD4+ T cells isolated by negative enrichment. The receptor was derived from a human donor in good health. The chain uses TRBV28 and TRBJ2-3; TRBD2 agrees at 9 bases. The DNA of the CDR3 is TGTGCCAGCAGTCCCACCCGGGGTAGCGGGAGTGCAGATACGCAGTATTTT. Its protein product is CASSPTRGSGSADTQYF.